This TCR beta chain was observed in a study of blood T cell repertoires in COVID-19. Sequenced by immunoSEQ multiplex PCR; TCRdb stores in-frame clones only, minus some. The sample lists approximately 230,000 clones; about nine tenths were seen once. The source of this sequence is a man between 35 and 55 years old who had recovered from COVID-19. What was sequenced was PBMCs or T cells enriched from blood (not recorded which).

The CDR3 DNA reads as TGTGCCAGCAGTTTAAACCCCGGACTAGCGGGAGCCAATGAGCAGTTCTTC. As protein: CASSLNPGLAGANEQFF. The genes are TRBV27 and TRBJ2-1; TRBD2 matches at 13 bases. The CDR3 loop spans 17 amino acids. Trimming cost V 2 bases and J 6 bases; bases outside gene matches: 7. Germline V gene sequence: CDR1 MNHEY, CDR2 SMNVEV (reference sequence).